Listed below are T cell receptor beta chains from one sample, sequenced in a study of cytomegalovirus exposure and HLA in healthy donors. Libraries were prepared by immunoSEQ multiplex PCR; TCRdb keeps only in-frame clonotypes and omits some of them. The table includes fewer than 250,000 clones, roughly 88% detected once. Source material: PBMCs. Receptors were obtained from a woman aged 25 to 39 in good health and CMV-seropositive. The CDR3 runs from the conserved cysteine through the conserved F or W. A D gene is named only where the DNA matches it firmly. Size is stated for part of the rows, as once, few or many counts, or as a class when the clone is expanded.

D,J,size,V,CDR3,DNA
.,TRBJ2-1,few,TRBV2,CASSEWDEQFF,TGTGCCAGCAGTGAATGGGATGAGCAGTTCTTC
.,TRBJ2-7,few,TRBV10-3,CAISDDPYEQYF,TGTGCCATCAGTGACGACCCCTACGAGCAGTACTTC
.,TRBJ2-2,.,TRBV5-1,CASRVAQNTGELFF,TGCGCCAGCAGAGTGGCACAGAACACCGGGGAGCTGTTTTTT
.,TRBJ1-2,.,TRBV7-9,CASSSTGTAVYGYTF,TGTGCCAGCAGCTCTACCGGGACGGCAGTCTATGGCTACACCTTC
.,TRBJ1-1,.,TRBV28,CASSLFIMNTEAFF,TGTGCCAGCAGTTTGTTTATCATGAACACTGAAGCTTTCTTT
TRBD1,TRBJ1-1,.,TRBV30,CAWSVFLDRGQGSWGEAFF,TGTGCCTGGAGTGTATTTCTCGATCGGGGACAGGGCTCTTGGGGCGAGGCTTTCTTT
.,TRBJ1-2,.,TRBV2,CASSERLDHDGYTF,TGTGCCAGCAGTGAAAGACTGGACCATGATGGCTACACCTTC
.,TRBJ2-1,.,TRBV15,CATSREVLANYNERFF,TGTGCCACCAGCAGAGAGGTCCTAGCGAACTACAATGAGCGGTTCTTC
TRBD1,TRBJ1-4,.,TRBV2,CASRTGNEKLFF,TGTGCCAGCAGGACAGGGAATGAAAAACTGTTTTTT
.,TRBJ1-3,.,TRBV9,CASSVEAGLPGNTIYF,TGTGCCAGCAGCGTAGAGGCGGGCCTGCCTGGAAACACCATATATTTT
.,TRBJ1-4,.,TRBV30,CAWSVDSPTNEKLFF,TGTGCCTGGAGTGTGGACAGTCCAACTAATGAAAAACTGTTTTTT
.,TRBJ1-2,.,TRBV30,CAWSVRLEGGYTF,TGTGCCTGGAGTGTACGATTGGAAGGTGGCTACACCTTC
.,TRBJ1-5,.,TRBV29-1,CSVVDSWDQPQHF,TGCAGCGTTGTAGACAGTTGGGATCAGCCCCAGCATTTT
.,TRBJ2-5,.,TRBV11-2,CASSLVWGAQETQYF,TGTGCCAGCAGCTTAGTATGGGGGGCGCAAGAGACCCAGTACTTC
.,TRBJ1-2,.,TRBV7-9,CASSLEQGPYGYTF,TGTGCCAGCAGCTTAGAGCAGGGGCCCTATGGCTACACCTTC
TRBD1,TRBJ2-2,.,TRBV25-1,CASGDRVGGELFF,TGTGCCAGCGGGGACAGGGTGGGCGGGGAGCTGTTTTTT
.,TRBJ2-1,few,TRBV7-9,CASSNRDNEQFF,TGTGCCAGCAGCAACAGGGACAATGAGCAGTTCTTC
.,TRBJ2-7,.,TRBV30,CAWRKGLPYEQYF,TGTGCCTGGAGAAAGGGACTCCCCTACGAGCAGTACTTC
.,TRBJ2-1,few,TRBV6-4,CASSDSAESYNEQFF,TGTGCCAGCAGTGACTCGGCGGAGTCCTACAATGAGCAGTTCTTC
.,TRBJ2-3,.,TRBV29-1,CSVVADTQYF,TGCAGCGTTGTTGCAGATACGCAGTATTTT
.,TRBJ2-7,.,TRBV7-2,CASSSTEGGPIHEQYF,TGTGCCAGCAGCTCTACGGAAGGAGGCCCCATCCACGAGCAGTACTTC
.,TRBJ1-2,.,TRBV7-3,CASSSGHFTNYGYTF,TGTGCCAGCAGCTCGGGACATTTCACTAACTATGGCTACACCTTC
.,TRBJ1-1,few,TRBV18,CASSPQPEEAEAFF,TGTGCCAGCTCACCCCAACCCGAGGAAGCTGAAGCTTTCTTT
.,TRBJ2-1,once,TRBV18,CASSPGPYNEQFF,TGTGCCAGCTCACCGGGCCCGTACAATGAGCAGTTCTTC
.,TRBJ1-1,.,TRBV28,CASRSTEAFF,TGTGCCAGCAGAAGCACTGAAGCTTTCTTT
.,TRBJ1-2,once,TRBV13,CASSLEGPYGYTF,TGTGCCAGCAGCTTAGAGGGTCCCTATGGCTACACCTTC
TRBD1,TRBJ1-1,.,TRBV6-1,CASSDLYPRGMNTEAFF,TGTGCCAGCAGTGACTTATACCCCAGGGGGATGAACACTGAAGCTTTCTTT
.,TRBJ2-7,.,TRBV5-1,CASSLGDGTYEQYF,TGCGCCAGCAGCTTGGGAGACGGCACCTACGAGCAGTACTTC
TRBD1,TRBJ1-2,.,TRBV7-9,CASSLGSTGILGYGYTF,TGTGCCAGCAGCCTCGGGTCGACAGGGATCTTAGGGTATGGCTACACCTTC
.,TRBJ2-6,.,TRBV7-9,CASSPSGANVLTF,TGTGCCAGCAGCCCTAGTGGGGCCAACGTCCTGACTTTC
TRBD1,TRBJ1-2,.,TRBV5-5,CASSRGTDPSYGYTF,TGTGCCAGCAGCCGAGGGACAGACCCTAGCTATGGCTACACCTTC
.,TRBJ1-4,.,TRBV27,CASSLGRWNEKLFF,TGTGCCAGCAGCCTAGGGAGGTGGAATGAAAAACTGTTTTTT
TRBD1,TRBJ2-5,.,TRBV29-1,CSALVNRGLETQYF,TGCAGCGCTCTTGTTAACAGGGGGCTAGAGACCCAGTACTTC
.,TRBJ2-7,.,TRBV9,CASSPHSDSYEQYF,TGTGCCAGCAGCCCCCACTCCGATTCCTACGAGCAGTACTTC
.,TRBJ1-4,once,TRBV6-6,CASSYRGDEKLFF,TGTGCCAGCAGTTACAGGGGCGATGAAAAACTGTTTTTT
.,TRBJ2-7,.,TRBV2,CASSPQGGSPYEQYF,TGTGCCAGCAGTCCCCAGGGAGGAAGCCCCTACGAGCAGTACTTC
.,TRBJ2-2,.,TRBV29-1,CSVAGVVGANTGELFF,TGCAGCGTTGCCGGGGTTGTTGGCGCGAACACCGGGGAGCTGTTTTTT